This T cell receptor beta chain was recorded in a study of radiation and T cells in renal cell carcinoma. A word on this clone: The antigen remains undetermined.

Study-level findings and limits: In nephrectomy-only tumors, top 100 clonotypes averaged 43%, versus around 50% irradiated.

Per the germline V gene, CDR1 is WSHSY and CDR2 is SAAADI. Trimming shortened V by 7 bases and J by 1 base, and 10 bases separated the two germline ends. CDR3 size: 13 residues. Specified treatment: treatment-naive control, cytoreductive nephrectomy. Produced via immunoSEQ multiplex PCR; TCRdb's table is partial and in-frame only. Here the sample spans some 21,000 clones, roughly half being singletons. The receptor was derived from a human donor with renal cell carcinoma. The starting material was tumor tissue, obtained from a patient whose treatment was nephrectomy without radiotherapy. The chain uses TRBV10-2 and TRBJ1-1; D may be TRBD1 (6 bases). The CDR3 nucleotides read TGCGCCAGCAACCCGGGACAGAACACTGAAGCTTTCTTT. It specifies CASNPGQNTEAFF.